This T cell receptor (beta chain) emerged from a study of long-term antiretroviral therapy in people with HIV. Researchers ran immunoSEQ v3.0 at survey level. The protocol was immunoSEQ multiplex PCR, while the TCRdb copy is restricted to in-frame clones and leaves out a portion. The sample lists tens of thousands of clones; nearly 95% were seen once. The CDR3 has 14 residues. The germline V gene has CDR1 SGHTA and CDR2 FQGNSA. Trimming removed 5 bases from V and 4 bases from J, with 14 bases in between. The rearrangement uses TRBV7-2 and TRBJ1-2, with TRBD1 as a possible D gene (5 bases). The sequence was obtained from a man aged 40-49 years with HIV. Sequenced material: unsorted PBMCs, taken 6.2 years after starting antiretroviral therapy. The CDR3 protein is CASSPDNRGYGYTF. CDR3 sequence (DNA): TGTGCCAGCAGCCCGGACAATAGGGGCTATGGCTACACCTTC. Based on the CDR3 plus reference TRBV7-2 and TRBJ1-2, the full variable domain is GAGVSQSPSNKVTEKGKDVELRCDPISGHTALYWYRQSLGQGLEFLIYFQGNSAPDKSGLPSDRFSAERTGGSVSTLTIQRTQQEDSAVYLCASSPDNRGYGYTFGSGTRLTVV.